The present TCR beta chain was sequenced within a study of T-cell reconstitution after alpha-beta-depleted transplantation in children. Whole-study results and caveats: In patients about two months after transplant, alpha-beta T cells reportedly arose from several hundred expanded graft clones. Surviving recipient cells, namely T cells and thymic progenitors, were the source of high day-60 TCRbeta diversity in some patients.

The CDR3 extends over 16 amino acids. In germline, CDR1 is LGHNA, CDR2 YNFKEQ. Germline trimming cut 2 bases from V and 15 bases from J; bases unmatched to any gene: 16. Preparation of the TCRbeta library was carried out with unique molecular identifiers. One entry per CDR3 protein, called by TCRdb with MiXCR from the PCR reads. The table shows 530,000 or so distinct CDR3 sequences, with over 25% occurring only once. This clonotype was counted only a few times. No antigen is known for it. The V gene is TRBV4-2, the J gene TRBJ2-1; 10 nucleotides align to TRBD2. This clonotype was obtained from a boy under two years old with Wiskott-Aldrich syndrome, due to receive a stem cell transplant. The source was PBMCs, collected before TCRalphabeta/CD19-depleted stem cell transplant. CDR3 sequence (DNA): TGTGCCAGCAGCCAACAAGGGTACAGCGGGAGGGATCGGCGGTTCTTC. This encodes CASSQQGYSGRDRRFF.